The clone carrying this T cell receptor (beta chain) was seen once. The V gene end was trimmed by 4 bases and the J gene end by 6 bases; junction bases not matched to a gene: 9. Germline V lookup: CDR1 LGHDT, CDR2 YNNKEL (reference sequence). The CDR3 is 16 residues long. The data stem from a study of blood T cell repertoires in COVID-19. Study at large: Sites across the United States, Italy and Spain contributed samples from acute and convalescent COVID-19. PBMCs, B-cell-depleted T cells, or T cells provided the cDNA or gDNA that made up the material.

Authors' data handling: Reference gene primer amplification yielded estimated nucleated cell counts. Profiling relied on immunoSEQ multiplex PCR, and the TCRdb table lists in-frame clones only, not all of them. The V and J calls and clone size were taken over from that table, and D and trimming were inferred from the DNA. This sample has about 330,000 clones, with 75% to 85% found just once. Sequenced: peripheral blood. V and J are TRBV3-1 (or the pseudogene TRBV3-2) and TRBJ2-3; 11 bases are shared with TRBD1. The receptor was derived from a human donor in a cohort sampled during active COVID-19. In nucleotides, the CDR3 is TGTGCCAGCAGCCCCCGAGGACAGGGGGCAGGGGATACGCAGTATTTT. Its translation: CASSPRGQGAGDTQYF.